Listed below are T cell receptor beta chains from one sample, sequenced in a study of OX40 agonist ivuxolimab in advanced cancers. The data were produced by immunoSEQ multiplex PCR, yet TCRdb's version contains in-frame clones alone and is incomplete. The table has some 70,000 clones, 80% seen once. The sample in question was CD4+ or CD8+ T cells sorted from blood, obtained in a trial of the OX40 agonist ivuxolimab. Every receptor here comes from an adult with an advanced solid tumor such as melanoma, head and neck, liver or kidney cancer. Both conserved end residues are trimmed from each CDR3. A D gene is named only where the DNA matches it firmly.

TRBJ2-2	TRBV28	NA	ASSRGTGELF
TRBJ1-1	TRBV4-1	NA	ASRLGANTEAF
TRBJ2-7	TRBV6-6	NA	ASHSVDSYEQY
TRBJ2-1	TRBV7-2	TRBD1	ASSPWDSNEQF
TRBJ2-2	TRBV28	NA	ASTHRAIGTGELF
TRBJ2-5	TRBV7-9	NA	ASSQQETQY
TRBJ2-2	TRBV7-2	NA	ASSLGGNTGELF
TRBJ1-1	TRBV11-1	NA	ASSPGETGNTEAF
TRBJ1-5	TRBV18	TRBD1	ASSRDRANQPQH
TRBJ1-1	TRBV7-9	TRBD1	ASSSRDRGLLNTEAF
TRBJ1-1	TRBV19	NA	ASSIEEGYTEAF
TRBJ1-5	TRBV19	NA	ASSFQSGAPQH
TRBJ2-5	TRBV18	TRBD1	ASSLQGNSGETQY
TRBJ2-1	TRBV18	NA	ASSPGVGTEYNEQF
TRBJ2-3	TRBV6-5	NA	ASSWTQGRTDTQY
TRBJ1-1	TRBV30	NA	AWKKDGTSAEAF
TRBJ2-5	TRBV6-5	TRBD1	ASSADRVGETQY
TRBJ2-5	TRBV7-2	TRBD1	ASSLLPDRVGETQY